This TCR beta chain was observed in a study of cytomegalovirus exposure and HLA in healthy donors. Amplification used 60 Vbeta primers and 13 Jbeta primers. Repertoires were generated with immunoSEQ multiplex PCR, while TCRdb's copy carries only in-frame clones and drops some. This table holds 100,000 to 150,000 clones, around 77% found once. CDR1 and CDR2 from the germline V gene are SQVTM and ANQGSEA. Trimming took 4 bases from V and 2 from J, leaving 8 bases between them. The CDR3 runs to 12 residues. Material: PBMCs. The rearrangement uses TRBV29-1 and TRBJ1-1; D unresolved. This sequence was found in a man aged 25-40 years in good health and CMV-seronegative. The CDR3 coding sequence is TGCAGCGTTGGATACTTTAACACTGAAGCTTTCTTT. Translation: CSVGYFNTEAFF.